The next 19 T cell receptor beta chains were all read from a single sample in a study of blood T cell repertoires in COVID-19. TCRdb's copy holds only in-frame clones and misses some; the assay was immunoSEQ multiplex PCR. The table records 310,000 or so clones, 87% of them present only once. Sequenced material: PBMCs or T cells enriched from blood (not recorded which). The source is a middle-aged woman who had recovered from COVID-19.

This clone was counted a few times. The chain employs TRBV11-3 and TRBJ2-7, with TRBD2 matching 7 bases. CDR1 and CDR2 (germline): SGHNT, YENEEA. There are 15 residues in the CDR3. V gave up 5 bases and J gave up 0 bases; unmatched junction bases: 7. CDR3 bases: TGTGCCAGCAGCCTAGGCGGGAGCGACTCCTACGAGCAGTACTTC. Translating it yields CASSLGGSDSYEQYF.

The CDR3 DNA reads as TGTGCCAGCTCACCACGTCGGACTACGCAAGAGACCCAGTACTTC. Translating gives CASSPRRTTQETQYF. The chain carries TRBV18 and TRBJ2-5; TRBD2 is a possible D gene (6 bases). Germline V gene lookup returns CDR1 KGHSH and CDR2 LQKENI. With 1 base removed from V and 2 bases from J, the gap between germline ends came to 11 bases. The CDR3 has 15 residues.

The chain carries TRBV7-9 and TRBJ1-5, with D unresolved. V was pared by 5 bases and J by 3 bases, with 14 bases between. CDR3 length: 15 residues. The germline gives CDR1 SEHNR, CDR2 FQNEAQ (reference sequence). The CDR3 DNA is TGTGCCAGCAGCCACGGCGGGCAGTTCAATCAGCCCCAGCATTTT. Protein: CASSHGGQFNQPQHF. Using reference TRBV7-9 and TRBJ1-5 for the parts outside the CDR3, the full variable domain is DTGVSQNPRHKITKRGQNVTFRCDPISEHNRLYWYRQTLGQGPEFLTYFQNEAQLEKSRLLSDRFSAERPKGSFSTLEIQRTEQGDSAMYLCASSHGGQFNQPQHFGDGTRLSIL.

The V and J genes are TRBV27 and TRBJ2-7, with D tentatively TRBD1 (5 bases). The CDR3 runs to 13 residues. Looked up from germline, CDR1 is MNHEY and CDR2 is SMNVEV (reference sequence). Trimming removed 3 bases from V and 6 bases from J, with 12 bases in between. The CDR3 spells CASSFGASGEQYF. The CDR3 nucleotides are TGTGCCAGCAGTTTTGGGGCCTCGGGCGAGCAGTACTTC.

The genes are TRBV5-1 and TRBJ2-1; no clear D. V was pared by 1 base and J by 5 bases, with 13 bases between. Germline assignment: CDR1 SGHRS and CDR2 YFSETQ. This CDR3 is built from 15 residues. CDR3 nucleotide sequence: TGCGCCAGCAGCTTGAGCCAACCCGAAAACAATGAGCAGTTCTTC. Encoded protein: CASSLSQPENNEQFF. Using reference TRBV5-1 and TRBJ2-1 for the parts outside the CDR3, the full variable domain is KAGVTQTPRYLIKTRGQQVTLSCSPISGHRSVSWYQQTPGQGLQFLFEYFSETQRNKGNFPGRFSGRQFSNSRSEMNVSTLELGDSALYLCASSLSQPENNEQFFGPGTRLTVL.

This chain's CDR3 is CASSQELTSGRGRSYNEQFF. The CDR3 nucleotides read TGCGCCAGCAGCCAAGAACTGACTAGCGGGAGGGGCCGCTCCTACAATGAGCAGTTCTTC. This chain joins TRBV4-3 and TRBJ2-1; 14 nucleotides align to TRBD2. The CDR3 runs to 20 residues. Per the germline V gene, CDR1 is LGHNA and CDR2 is YSLEER. Trimming cost V 0 bases and J 0 bases; bases outside gene matches: 7.

The CDR3: CSVPGPGLEQYF. The CDR3 bases are TGCAGCGTTCCAGGCCCGGGATTGGAGCAGTACTTC. The chain couples TRBV29-1 to TRBJ2-7; D is possibly TRBD2 (5 bases). The CDR3 loop spans 12 amino acids. Per the germline V gene, CDR1 is SQVTM and CDR2 is ANQGSEA. Trimming pared 5 bases from V and 7 bases from J, leaving 15 bases between.

The chain is built from TRBV19 and TRBJ2-1; 11 bases are a match to TRBD2. The CDR3 runs 15 residues. Unmatched junction bases numbered 4, after V lost 8 bases and J lost 1 base. Germline V gene lookup returns CDR1 LNHDA and CDR2 SQIVND (reference sequence). CDR3 nucleotides: TGTGCCAGTGCCGGGACTAGCGGATCCTACAATGAGCAGTTCTTC. This codes for CASAGTSGSYNEQFF.

CDR3 amino acids: CASSFTGTSSTDTQYF. The CDR3 bases are TGTGCCAGCAGCTTTACCGGGACTAGTAGCACAGATACGCAGTATTTT. This chain joins TRBV7-2 and TRBJ2-3; 8 nucleotides align to TRBD2. The CDR3 contains 16 residues. V dropped 3 bases and J dropped 0; count of bases not matched to a gene: 5. Germline CDR1 and CDR2: SGHTA and FQGNSA.

V is TRBV11-2 and J is TRBJ1-6, with a weak D call TRBD1 (5 bases). The CDR3 runs 15 residues. V gave up 5 bases and J gave up 7 bases, with 15 bases separating them. CDR1 is SGHAT, CDR2 FQNNGV, per germline. CDR3 region: CASSPLPGGNSPLHF. The DNA of the CDR3 is TGTGCCAGCAGCCCCCTTCCCGGGGGGAATTCACCCCTCCACTTT.

V usage is TRBV21-1 and J usage is TRBJ2-7; TRBD2 is taken as the D call from the table, unchecked against the DNA. TRBV21-1 is reported as a pseudogene. The CDR3 consists of 18 residues. The CDR3 is CASSKSGLERVSSYEQYF. CDR3 nucleotide sequence: TGTGCCAGCAGCAAATCCGGTTTGGAGCGGGTGAGCTCCTACGAGCAGTACTTC.

The J gene is TRBJ1-5, the V gene TRBV2; D is unclear. V lost 5 bases, J lost 2 bases, and 7 bases lay in between. CDR3 length: 13 amino acids. Germline CDR1 reads SNHLY; CDR2 reads FYNNEI. CDR3 coding DNA: TGTGCCAGCAGTCGGGTGGGCAATCAGCCCCAGCATTTT. It translates to CASSRVGNQPQHF.

This clone was counted a single time. The rearrangement joins TRBV28 to TRBJ2-1; no clear D gene. Germline V gives CDR1 MDHEN, CDR2 SYDVKM. This CDR3 comprises 12 residues. V was trimmed by 6 bases and J by 4 bases, leaving 7 bases between them. The CDR3 spells CASRSEYNEQFF. In DNA, the CDR3 is TGTGCCAGCAGATCCGAGTACAATGAGCAGTTCTTC.

This clone came up a few times. This chain connects TRBV11-3 to TRBJ2-2; D gene uncertain. Trimming pared 1 base from V and 3 bases from J, leaving 12 bases between. CDR1 SGHNT and CDR2 YENEEA come from the germline V gene. The CDR3 sequence is 16 residues long. CDR3 in amino acids: CASSLGIGGDTGELFF. CDR3 DNA sequence: TGTGCCAGCAGCTTAGGGATCGGCGGCGACACCGGGGAGCTGTTTTTT.

The genes are TRBV5-1 and TRBJ2-1, with 13 nucleotides matching TRBD2. Trimming removed 4 bases from V and 14 bases from J; junction bases left unmatched: 9. The CDR3 covers 14 residues. Per germline, CDR1 SGHRS and CDR2 YFSETQ. This CDR3 reads CASSAGLAGDSEFF. In DNA, the CDR3 is TGCGCCAGCAGCGCTGGACTAGCGGGAGATAGCGAGTTCTTC.

The chain carries TRBV4-1 and TRBJ1-1, with 7 nucleotides matching TRBD1. Per the germline V gene, CDR1 is MGHRA and CDR2 is YSYEKL. J was trimmed by 0 bases and V by 0 bases; bases with no gene match: 4. The CDR3 sequence is 16 residues long. DNA for the CDR3: TGCGCCAGCAGCCAAGAGACAGGGTTCATGAACACTGAAGCTTTCTTT. It is translated as CASSQETGFMNTEAFF.

V is TRBV7-2 and J is TRBJ2-1; a weak D match, TRBD1 (5 bases). Trimming took off 1 base at V and 8 bases at J, with 15 bases between the two ends. Germline V CDR1 and CDR2: SGHTA, FQGNSA. This CDR3 comprises 15 residues. The DNA for the CDR3 is TGTGCCAGCAGCTTAGGGTACTGGGGCGCCGATGAGCAGTTCTTC. It translates to CASSLGYWGADEQFF.

The rearrangement joins TRBV19 to TRBJ2-1; 7 nucleotides line up with TRBD2. Germline assignment: CDR1 LNHDA and CDR2 SQIVND (reference sequence). J gave up 6 bases and V 6 bases, and 8 bases lay outside the gene matches. The CDR3 is made up of 14 amino acids. In nucleotides, the CDR3 is TGTGCCAGTAGCCATTCCGGACTAGTCAATGAGCAGTTCTTC. Amino acid sequence: CASSHSGLVNEQFF.

This rearrangement joins TRBV7-2 to TRBJ2-7; 7 bases align to TRBD2. V shed 4 bases, J shed 5 bases, and the junction held 8 bases outside the gene matches. The germline gives CDR1 SGHTA, CDR2 FQGNSA. There are 14 residues in the CDR3. This chain's CDR3 is CASSSWTSNNEQYF. In DNA form, the CDR3 reads TGTGCCAGCAGCTCCTGGACTAGTAATAACGAGCAGTACTTC.